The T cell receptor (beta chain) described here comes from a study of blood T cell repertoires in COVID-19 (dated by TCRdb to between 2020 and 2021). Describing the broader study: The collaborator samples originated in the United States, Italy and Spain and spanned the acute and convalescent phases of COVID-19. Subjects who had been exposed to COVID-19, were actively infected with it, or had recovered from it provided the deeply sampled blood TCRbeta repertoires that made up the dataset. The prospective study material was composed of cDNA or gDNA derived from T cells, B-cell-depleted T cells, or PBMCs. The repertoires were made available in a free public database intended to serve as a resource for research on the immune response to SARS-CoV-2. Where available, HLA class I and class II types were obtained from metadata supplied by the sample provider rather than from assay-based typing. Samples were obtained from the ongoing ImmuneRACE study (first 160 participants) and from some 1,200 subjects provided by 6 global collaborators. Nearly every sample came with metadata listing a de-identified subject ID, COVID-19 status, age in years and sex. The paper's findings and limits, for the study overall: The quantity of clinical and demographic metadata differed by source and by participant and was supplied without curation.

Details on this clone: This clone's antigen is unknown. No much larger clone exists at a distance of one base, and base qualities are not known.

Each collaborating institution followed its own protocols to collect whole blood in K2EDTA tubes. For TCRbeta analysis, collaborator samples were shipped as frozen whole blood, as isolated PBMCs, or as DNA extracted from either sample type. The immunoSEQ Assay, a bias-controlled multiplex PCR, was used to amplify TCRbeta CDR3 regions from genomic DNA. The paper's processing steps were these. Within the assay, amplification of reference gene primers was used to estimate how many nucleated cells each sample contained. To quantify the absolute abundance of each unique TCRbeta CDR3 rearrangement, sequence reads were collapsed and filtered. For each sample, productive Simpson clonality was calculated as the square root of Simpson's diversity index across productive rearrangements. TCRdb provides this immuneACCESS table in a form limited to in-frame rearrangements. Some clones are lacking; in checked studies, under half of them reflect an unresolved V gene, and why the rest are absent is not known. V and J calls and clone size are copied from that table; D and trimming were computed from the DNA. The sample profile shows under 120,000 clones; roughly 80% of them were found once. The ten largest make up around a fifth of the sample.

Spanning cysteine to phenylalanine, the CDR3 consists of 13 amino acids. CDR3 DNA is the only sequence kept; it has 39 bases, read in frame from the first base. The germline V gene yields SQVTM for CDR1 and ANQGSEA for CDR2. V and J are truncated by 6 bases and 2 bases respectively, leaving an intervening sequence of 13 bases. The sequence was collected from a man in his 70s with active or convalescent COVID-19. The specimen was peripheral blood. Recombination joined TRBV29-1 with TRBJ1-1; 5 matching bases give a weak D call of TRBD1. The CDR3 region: CSVSGQINTEAFF. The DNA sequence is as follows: TGCAGCGTGTCAGGACAAATAAACACTGAAGCTTTCTTT.